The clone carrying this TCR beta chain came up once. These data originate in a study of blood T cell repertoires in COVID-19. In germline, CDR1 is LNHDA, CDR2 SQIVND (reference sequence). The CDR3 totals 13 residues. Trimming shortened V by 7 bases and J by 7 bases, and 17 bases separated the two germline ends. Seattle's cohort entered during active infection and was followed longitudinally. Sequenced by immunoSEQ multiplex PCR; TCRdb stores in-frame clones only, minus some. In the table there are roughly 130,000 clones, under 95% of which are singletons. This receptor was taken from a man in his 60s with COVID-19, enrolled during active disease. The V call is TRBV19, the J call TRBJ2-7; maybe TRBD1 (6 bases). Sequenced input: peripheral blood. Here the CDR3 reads CASKGVQSWEQYF. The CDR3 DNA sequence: TGTGCCAGTAAGGGGGTCCAAAGCTGGGAGCAGTACTTC.